Shown below are 29 T cell receptor beta chains from a single sample sequenced in a study of blood T cell repertoires in COVID-19 (dated by TCRdb to between 2020 and 2021). The library was produced with the immunoSEQ multiplex PCR assay. Not all clones reach the TCRdb copy of this immuneACCESS table, which keeps in-frame sequences only. Checked studies attribute under half of the gap to unresolved V genes and leave the rest unexplained. The sample records about 490,000 clones, roughly 85% of which are singletons. More than 3% of the sample is taken by the ten largest. The sample comprised peripheral blood. Receptor source: a human donor in a cohort sampled during active COVID-19.

This rearrangement joins TRBV2 to TRBJ2-2; TRBD2 aligns across 12 bases. The CDR3 is 15 residues long. Germline CDR1 is SNHLY and CDR2 is FYNNEI. The trim removed 5 bases at V and 5 bases at J, leaving 3 bases unmatched. The CDR3 loop is CASSPLAGGTGELFF. The CDR3 bases are TGTGCCAGCAGTCCCCTAGCGGGAGGGACCGGGGAGCTGTTTTTT.

The chain employs TRBV5-6 and TRBJ2-7; TRBD2 aligns across 7 bases. Unmatched junction bases numbered 11, after V lost 4 bases and J lost 1 base. There are 16 residues in the CDR3. Germline assignment: CDR1 SGHDT and CDR2 YYEEEE. DNA of the CDR3: TGTGCCAGCAGCCCATTAGGGGAGGGCCGTTCCTACGAGCAGTACTTC. Translation: CASSPLGEGRSYEQYF.

V and J are TRBV18 and TRBJ2-2; weak D call: TRBD2 (6 bases). The V end lost 2 bases, the J end lost 1 base, and 11 bases lay between the germline ends. The CDR3 has 16 residues. The germline V gene encodes CDR1 KGHSH and CDR2 LQKENI. Here the CDR3 reads CASSPMRRENTGELFF. DNA of the CDR3: TGTGCCAGCTCACCAATGAGGCGGGAGAACACCGGGGAGCTGTTTTTT.

V usage is TRBV30 and J usage is TRBJ1-2, with 7 nucleotides matching TRBD1. This CDR3 is built from 13 residues. J gave up 8 bases and V 0 bases, and 6 bases lay outside the gene matches. The germline V gene has CDR1 GTSNPN and CDR2 SVGIG (reference sequence). In DNA, the CDR3 is TGTGCCTGGAGTGTACAGGGGACACTGGGCTACACCTTC. Translation gives CAWSVQGTLGYTF.

The sample holds a few counts of this clone. The genes are TRBV15 and TRBJ2-2; 9 positions match TRBD1. The junction had 9 bases not matched to a gene; V was cut back by 3 bases and J by 4 bases. The CDR3 covers 17 residues. Germline values: CDR1 LNHNV, CDR2 YYDKDF (reference sequence). CDR3 residues: CATSSTPGQGGTGELFF. The CDR3 DNA reads as TGTGCCACCAGCAGCACGCCGGGACAGGGAGGCACCGGGGAGCTGTTTTTT.

The J gene is TRBJ2-3, the V gene TRBV10-1, with a weak D call TRBD2 (5 bases). Trimming removed 2 bases from V and 3 bases from J, with 15 bases in between. This CDR3 comprises 16 residues. In germline, CDR1 is WNHNN, CDR2 SYGVQD (reference sequence). CDR3 residues: CASSEVEAAGTDTQYF. As DNA, the CDR3 is TGCGCCAGCAGTGAGGTGGAAGCGGCTGGAACAGATACGCAGTATTTT.

About this clone itself: The identical CDR3 is also encoded by other nucleotide sequences in the sample. This sequence joins TRBV5-1 and TRBJ2-7; possible D gene TRBD1, 5 bases. This CDR3 comprises 14 residues. V lost 0 bases and J lost 6, with 13 bases in between. Germline lookup yields CDR1 SGHRS and CDR2 YFSETQ. The CDR3 is CASSLGREVGEQYF. The CDR3 region has the DNA TGCGCCAGCAGCTTGGGCAGGGAAGTAGGCGAGCAGTACTTC.

J is TRBJ2-1 and V is TRBV6-4, with TRBD2 matching 8 bases. V shed 8 bases, J shed 5 bases, and the junction held 5 bases outside the gene matches. CDR3 size: 13 residues. Looked up from germline, CDR1 is MRHNA and CDR2 is SNTAGT. The CDR3 spells CASLSGKHNEQFF. The CDR3 DNA is TGTGCCAGCCTTAGCGGGAAACACAATGAGCAGTTCTTC.

J is TRBJ2-1 and V is TRBV6-6, with 14 bases that match TRBD2. The CDR3 contains 19 residues. V shed 5 bases and J 7 bases; nucleotides not matched to a gene: 16. CDR1 and CDR2 (germline): MNHNY, SVGAGI (reference sequence). CDR3 sequence: CASSLGLAGASTWGNEQFF. CDR3 coding DNA: TGTGCCAGCAGTCTGGGACTAGCGGGAGCCTCTACGTGGGGGAATGAGCAGTTCTTC.

The chain couples TRBV20-1 to TRBJ2-7; D is perhaps TRBD2 (7 bases). The CDR3 runs 11 residues. Trimming cost V 1 base and J 9 bases, with 10 bases left between them. Germline V gives CDR1 DFQATT, CDR2 SNEGSKA (reference sequence). The chain's CDR3 is CSARAGGGQYF. The CDR3 DNA sequence: TGCAGTGCTAGAGCGGGGGGCGGGCAGTACTTC.

The rearrangement joins TRBV25-1 to TRBJ2-3; the D gene is possibly TRBD1 (6 bases). The CDR3 spans 14 residues. Trimming left V 4 bases short and J 0 bases short, with 8 bases between. Germline-derived CDR1 and CDR2 are MGHDK and SYGVNS. CDR3 DNA sequence: TGTGCCAGCAGTGTGGACAGAAGCACAGATACGCAGTATTTT. Protein product: CASSVDRSTDTQYF.

This rearrangement joins TRBV4-2 to TRBJ2-3, with TRBD2 matching 10 bases. Germline CDR1 and CDR2: LGHNA and YNFKEQ. The CDR3 runs to 21 residues. V shed 0 bases and J 2 bases; nucleotides not matched to a gene: 17. CDR3 DNA: TGTGCCAGCAGCCAAGACGCCGAGCGGGGGGGAATCCCAAGGCCCACAGATACGCAGTATTTT. Translating gives CASSQDAERGGIPRPTDTQYF.

The rearrangement uses TRBV9 and TRBJ1-3; TRBD1 might be the D (6 bases). Per the germline V gene, CDR1 is SGDLS and CDR2 is YYNGEE. There are 16 residues in the CDR3. V lost 2 bases and J lost 0, with 12 bases in between. The CDR3 sequence: CASSVRGGSSGNTIYF. CDR3 DNA: TGTGCCAGCAGCGTTAGAGGGGGTAGCTCTGGAAACACCATATATTTT.

The CDR3 region is CASTIQETQYF. The CDR3 nucleotides are TGTGCCAGCACCATCCAAGAGACCCAGTACTTC. The chain is built from TRBV2 and TRBJ2-5; D ambiguous. V was clipped by 7 bases and J by 1 base, with 4 bases between them. Looked up from germline, CDR1 is SNHLY and CDR2 is FYNNEI. The CDR3 extends over 11 amino acids.

The genes are TRBV5-8 and TRBJ2-1; D is uncertain. Trimming pared 2 bases from V and 8 bases from J, leaving 14 bases between. Germline CDR1 reads SGHTS; CDR2 reads YDEGEE. The CDR3 covers 14 residues. CDR3 sequence reads: CASSFGLSVDEQFF. The CDR3, as DNA: TGTGCCAGCAGCTTTGGGCTATCCGTCGATGAGCAGTTCTTC.

This rearrangement joins TRBV11-2 to TRBJ2-3, with 7 bases fitting TRBD2. The V gene end was trimmed by 5 bases and the J gene end by 0 bases; junction bases not matched to a gene: 2. The CDR3 runs 14 residues. The germline V gene has CDR1 SGHAT and CDR2 FQNNGV. The CDR3 loop is CASSNGGSTDTQYF. In DNA form, the CDR3 reads TGTGCCAGCAGCAACGGGGGGAGCACAGATACGCAGTATTTT.

CDR3 region: CASSTTSGDVWGANVLTF. The CDR3 nucleotides read TGTGCCAGCAGCACCACTAGCGGGGACGTATGGGGGGCCAACGTCCTGACTTTC. The chain combines TRBV7-6 with TRBJ2-6; 10 positions match TRBD2. Germline V gene lookup returns CDR1 SGHVS and CDR2 FNYEAQ. V trimming: 5 bases; J trimming: 4 bases; junction bases outside the gene matches: 11. The CDR3 is 18 residues long.

The chain has TRBV6-5 and TRBJ2-2, with 12 bases lining up with TRBD2. Germline trimming cut 7 bases from V and 7 bases from J; bases unmatched to any gene: 7. The CDR3 spans 15 residues. CDR1 is MNHEY and CDR2 is SVGAGI in the germline V gene. The CDR3 DNA is TGTGCCAGCAATACCCTAGCGGGAGGGAGCGGGGAGCTGTTTTTT. This translates into CASNTLAGGSGELFF.

This CDR3 reads CASSPVTGGVNEQFF. DNA of the CDR3: TGTGCCAGCAGCCCCGTTACAGGGGGGGTCAATGAGCAGTTCTTC. V usage is TRBV7-3 and J usage is TRBJ2-1; maybe TRBD1 (8 bases). This CDR3 region has 15 residues. In germline, CDR1 is SGHTA, CDR2 FQGTGA. Trimming removed 5 bases at V and 6 bases at J, with 17 bases between.

This clone came up once. The V and J genes are TRBV5-3 and TRBJ2-7; D possibly corresponds to TRBD1 (5 bases). Being an ORF, TRBV5-3 has a function that is uncertain. With 1 base removed from V and 4 bases from J, the gap between germline ends came to 12 bases. The CDR3 contains 14 residues. CDR3 protein: CARSLRYRRYEQYF. The CDR3 nucleotides read TGTGCCAGAAGCTTGAGGTACAGGAGATACGAGCAGTACTTC.

J is TRBJ1-2 and V is TRBV19; 7 positions agree with TRBD1. Trimming took 6 bases from V and 5 from J; bases not matched to a gene: 12. CDR1 and CDR2 (germline): LNHDA, SQIVND (reference sequence). This CDR3 region has 15 residues. DNA for the CDR3: TGTGCCAGTAGAGAAACAGGGGTAGCGTCTTATGGCTACACCTTC. The encoded protein is CASRETGVASYGYTF. Combining the CDR3 with reference TRBV19 and TRBJ1-2 gives the whole variable domain DGGITQSPKYLFRKEGQNVTLSCEQNLNHDAMYWYRQDPGQGLRLIYYSQIVNDFQKGDIAEGYSVSREKKESFPLTVTSAQKNPTAFYLCASRETGVASYGYTFGSGTRLTVV.

The chain couples TRBV3-1 (or the pseudogene TRBV3-2) to TRBJ2-5, with D maybe TRBD2 (5 bases). V lost 1 base to trimming and J lost 3 bases, with 12 bases between them. CDR1 and CDR2 (germline): LGHDT, YNNKEL (reference sequence). The CDR3 extends over 15 amino acids. CDR3 sequence reads: CASSQALSREETQYF. The CDR3 DNA reads TGTGCCAGCAGCCAAGCTCTTTCGAGGGAAGAGACCCAGTACTTC.

The chain has TRBV2 and TRBJ1-1; no definite D call. Trimming pared 2 bases from V and 4 bases from J, leaving 17 bases between. CDR1 and CDR2 (germline): SNHLY, FYNNEI. The CDR3 totals 16 residues. CDR3 bases: TGTGCCAGCAGTGAATATTTTGCAGGAGGAAGCACTGAAGCTTTCTTT. This codes for CASSEYFAGGSTEAFF. Supplemented by reference TRBV2 and TRBJ1-1, the full variable domain reads EPEVTQTPSHQVTQMGQEVILRCVPISNHLYFYWYRQILGQKVEFLVSFYNNEISEKSEIFDDQFSVERPDGSNFTLKIRSTKLEDSAMYFCASSEYFAGGSTEAFFGQGTRLTVV.

This chain's CDR3 is CASSPHGTEAFF. CDR3 coding DNA: TGTGCCAGCAGCCCCCACGGCACTGAAGCTTTCTTT. V is TRBV5-5 and J is TRBJ1-1, with unresolved D. From germline, CDR1 is SGHKS and CDR2 YYEKEE (reference sequence). Trimming took off 4 bases at V and 4 bases at J, with 8 bases between the two ends. This CDR3 is 12 amino acids long.

This clone appeared a few times. The V call is TRBV7-2, the J call TRBJ1-1, with a weak D call TRBD1 (6 bases). The CDR3 consists of 13 residues. The V and J ends lost 1 base and 9 bases respectively, with 12 bases between them. The germline V gene has CDR1 SGHTA and CDR2 FQGNSA. The CDR3 protein is CASSLVAGAQAFF. The DNA of the CDR3 is TGTGCCAGCAGCTTAGTGGCAGGGGCTCAAGCTTTCTTT.

Worth noting for this clone: The sample has other DNA sequences that encode this CDR3 too. The chain uses TRBV7-3 and TRBJ1-2, with 8 positions matching TRBD1. CDR3 length: 15 residues. The V gene end was trimmed by 0 bases and the J gene end by 2 bases; junction bases not matched to a gene: 2. Looked up from germline, CDR1 is SGHTA and CDR2 is FQGTGA. The CDR3: CASSLTGTGNYGYTF. For the CDR3, the DNA is TGTGCCAGCAGCTTAACAGGGACAGGAAACTATGGCTACACCTTC.

The genes are TRBV19 and TRBJ2-1, with 12 bases lining up with TRBD2. CDR3 length: 16 amino acids. V was pared by 6 bases and J by 7 bases, with 10 bases of the junction left unmatched. CDR1 LNHDA and CDR2 SQIVND come from the germline V gene (reference sequence). DNA for the CDR3: TGTGCCAGTAGCACCCCACTAGCGGGAGGAGGGAATGAGCAGTTCTTC. Its protein product is CASSTPLAGGGNEQFF.

DNA of the CDR3: TGTGCCAGCAGTTACTCGACAGGGGAAGACGAGCAGTACTTC. This translates into CASSYSTGEDEQYF. This chain connects TRBV6-2 or TRBV6-3 to TRBJ2-7; 8 nucleotides match TRBD1. The CDR3 length is 14 residues. With 0 bases clipped from V and 5 bases from J, the junction kept 3 bases outside the gene matches. Germline V gene sequence: CDR1 MNHEY, CDR2 SVGEGT.

The chain joins TRBV5-1 to TRBJ2-7; TRBD2 aligns across 7 bases. Germline V gene data show CDR1 as SGHRS and CDR2 as YFSETQ. V lost 6 bases to trimming and J lost 7 bases; unmatched junction nucleotides: 10. This CDR3 has 13 amino acids. In DNA, the CDR3 is TGCGCCAGCACCAGGGAGGGAGAGGGGGAGCAGTACTTC. As protein: CASTREGEGEQYF.